Listed here is a single T cell receptor beta chain. What antigen it recognizes has not been identified. No much larger clonotype is one base removed from it; base qualities were not supplied. The sample's time point label, in plain terms: about 28 days (+/-7) after the second vaccine dose. Because spike-specific TCR depth and breadth did not differ between the two schedules, AZD1222 recipients who got a second dose at roughly 4 weeks were pooled with those who got a second dose at roughly 12 weeks. Samples from vaccinated people were obtained from the UK trials COV001 and COV002, which included a single-blind randomized controlled phase 2/3 trial of AZD1222 (ChAdOx1 nCoV-19) in healthy adults. For TCRbeta chain sequencing, PBMC samples from trial participants were taken at day 0 and at day 28 after the second dose. These data originate in a study of T cell responses to AZD1222 COVID-19 vaccine (dated by TCRdb to the early 2020s). In terms of the full investigation: TCR sequencing was performed for 230 to 250 trial participants, of whom about 210 were given two doses of AZD1222 and some 26 were given two doses of MenACWY control vaccine. Trial participants were enrolled into age subgroups of 18-55, 56-69 and 70-plus years, which contained around 150, 28 and 57 TCR-sequenced participants, respectively. Results and caveats for the whole study, not just this receptor: After two AZD1222 doses, both the breadth and the depth of spike-specific TCRs were significantly higher than at day 0 and than in MenACWY recipients. Most participants were white British and females outnumbered males, and the authors suggested that clonal diversity may have been underestimated. Conclusions about previously exposed vaccinees were limited because only six AZD1222 recipients were SARS-CoV-2 seropositive at baseline. CD4 TCRs associated with the vaccine covered the entire spike protein, and the dominant responses were in regions 160-218 and 743-854. No day 14 peak-response samples were available, so repertoires were characterized only after the peak T cell response. Epitopes outside the regions mutated in the B.1.351 and B.1.1.7 variants were reportedly recognized by nearly half of the unique spike-specific TCRs. In the small 56-69-year group, the increase in depth fell short of significance, most likely because of low power.

From the cysteine through the phenylalanine, the CDR3 covers 17 amino acids. Only the CDR3 portion is preserved as DNA: 51 bases, with reading frame beginning at the first base. Unmatched junction bases come to 13, with V trimmed by 6 bases and J by 6 bases. The germline V gene yields MDHEN for CDR1 and SYDVKM for CDR2. The CDR3 regions of human TCRbeta chains were analyzed by immunosequencing. In the source study's methods: Repertoire TCRs were checked for matches against a reference library of SARS-CoV-2-specific TCRs that had been generated using the MIRA antigen-specificity platform. Breadth was defined as the fraction of unique TCRs that were SARS-CoV-2-associated, and depth was defined as the fraction of total T cells that were SARS-CoV-2-associated. Each spike-specific TCR was assigned to its reactive spike region and to a CD4 or CD8 class using the MIRA data. Log10-transformed breadth and depth values were compared by one-way ANOVA with Sidak's multiple comparisons tests. Drawn from immuneACCESS, this table holds only the in-frame rearrangements with V and J called that TCRdb kept. Clones are partly lost; checked studies trace under half to an unresolved V gene and leave the rest unexplained. V and J calls and clone size come straight from that table; D and trimming were deduced from the DNA. For this sample there are approximately 150,000 clones; roughly 92% appear just once. Roughly 1.2% of the sample is taken by the ten largest.

The sequence was collected from an adult who received the AZD1222 COVID-19 vaccine. The rearrangement combines TRBV28 with TRBJ2-3, with 12 middle bases fitting TRBD1. This material consisted of peripheral blood, taken 28 days after the second AZD1222 dose. The DNA sequence reads TGTGCCAGCAGCTCCCACGGAGCGGGACAGGGGGCGGATACGCAGTATTTT. This codes for CASSSHGAGQGADTQYF. The variable domain in full, with residues beyond the CDR3 obtained from the reference TRBV28 and TRBJ2-3 genes, is DVKVTQSSRYLVKRTGEKVFLECVQDMDHENMFWYRQDPGLGLRLIYFSYDVKMKEKGDIPEGYSVSREKKERFSLILESASTNQTSMYLCASSSHGAGQGADTQYFGPGTRLTVL.